These 24 T cell receptor beta chains share one sample of origin, sequenced in a study of control samples from healthy donors and cancer patients. Generated by immunoSEQ multiplex PCR, the TCRdb table keeps only in-frame clones and is missing some. Among 120,000 to 150,000 clones listed, about nine tenths were seen once. Sequencing was done on a sample of blood. The source is a man aged 25-40 years in good health.

The chain couples TRBV6-5 to TRBJ2-7; 10 bases match TRBD2. The V and J ends lost 6 bases and 0 bases, in that order; junction bases with no gene match: 5. CDR3 length: 15 amino acids. The germline CDR1 and CDR2 sequences are MNHEY and SVGAGI. The CDR3 sequence is CASRLSSGSSYEQYF. The CDR3 coding sequence is TGTGCCAGCAGACTTTCTAGCGGGAGCTCCTACGAGCAGTACTTC.

The table lists this clone with a count of one. V and J are TRBV2 and TRBJ2-2, with 9 positions matching TRBD2. The V segment lost 6 bases and the J segment 2 bases; nucleotides outside the gene matches: 4. The CDR3 has 15 amino acids. Germline V gene lookup returns CDR1 SNHLY and CDR2 FYNNEI. CDR3 coding DNA: TGTGCCAGCAGAGAGCGGGGGGTTAACACCGGGGAGCTGTTTTTT. Amino acid sequence: CASRERGVNTGELFF. Looking up the rest from reference TRBV2 and TRBJ2-2 gives the full variable domain: EPEVTQTPSHQVTQMGQEVILRCVPISNHLYFYWYRQILGQKVEFLVSFYNNEISEKSEIFDDQFSVERPDGSNFTLKIRSTKLEDSAMYFCASRERGVNTGELFFGEGSRLTVL.

The rearrangement uses TRBV6-1 and TRBJ2-3, with unresolved D. This CDR3 contains 15 residues. V was trimmed by 3 bases and J by 2 bases, leaving 12 bases between them. The germline gives CDR1 MNHNS, CDR2 SASEGT. CDR3 coding DNA: TGTGCCAGCAGTGACCTGGGCCACGCCACAGATACGCAGTATTTT. It specifies CASSDLGHATDTQYF.

V usage is TRBV7-2 and J usage is TRBJ1-5; D not resolved. The V and J ends lost 4 bases and 6 bases respectively, with 22 bases between them. Germline values: CDR1 SGHTA, CDR2 FQGNSA. CDR3 size: 17 residues. The CDR3 region is CASSWTRDKTWSQPQHF. CDR3 nucleotide sequence: TGTGCCAGCAGCTGGACCCGAGACAAAACCTGGAGTCAGCCCCAGCATTTT.

The chain links TRBV4-3 to TRBJ2-3; TRBD1 matches at 7 bases. In germline, CDR1 is LGHNA, CDR2 YSLEER. CDR3 size: 16 residues. Trimming at V came to 2 bases and at J to 1 base, leaving 6 bases not matched to a gene. CDR3 coding DNA: TGCGCCAGCAGCCAAATGACAGGGACGGGCACAGATACGCAGTATTTT. Protein sequence: CASSQMTGTGTDTQYF.

The chain uses TRBV7-8 and TRBJ2-4; TRBD1 matches 9 bases. CDR1 is SGHVS, CDR2 FQNEAQ, per germline. With V trimmed by 6 bases and J by 7 bases, 7 bases remained unmatched. CDR3 length: 14 amino acids. CDR3: CASREAGTGNIQYF. CDR3 sequence (DNA): TGTGCCAGCAGGGAAGCCGGGACAGGGAACATTCAGTACTTC.

This chain links TRBV6-2 or TRBV6-3 with TRBJ2-7, with a possible D match to TRBD1 (6 bases). Germline V gene lookup returns CDR1 MNHEY and CDR2 SVGEGT. Trimming cost V 6 bases and J 5 bases, with 11 bases left between them. This CDR3 is built from 12 residues. CDR3 sequence (DNA): TGTGCCAGCAGCCACAGGGCCAACGAGCAGTACTTC. Translation gives CASSHRANEQYF.

This clone was picked up one time. V and J are TRBV7-3 and TRBJ2-2, with 11 positions matching TRBD1. Per germline, CDR1 SGHTA and CDR2 FQGTGA. The CDR3 spans 15 residues. V gave up 5 bases and J gave up 8 bases; unmatched junction bases: 7. In DNA form, the CDR3 reads TGTGCCAGCAGCCATTTAGGACAGGGGGCTGGGGAGCTGTTTTTT. It codes for CASSHLGQGAGELFF.

The rearrangement joins TRBV4-1 to TRBJ1-5; D gene uncertain. The CDR3 has 15 amino acids. Trimming removed 1 base at V and 3 bases at J, with 10 bases between. The germline gives CDR1 MGHRA, CDR2 YSYEKL. Here the CDR3 DNA reads TGCGCCAGCAGCCAAGTCCAACAGTACAATCAGCCCCAGCATTTT. As protein: CASSQVQQYNQPQHF.

V usage is TRBV12-3 or TRBV12-4 and J usage is TRBJ1-1; D is uncertain. The CDR3 is 12 amino acids. V lost 7 bases and J 0 bases, leaving 6 bases between the germline ends. CDR3 bases: TGTGCCAGCAAGCAAATGAACACTGAAGCTTTCTTT. Amino acids: CASKQMNTEAFF.

The genes are TRBV19 and TRBJ2-1; possibly TRBD1 for D (5 bases). The germline V gene encodes CDR1 LNHDA and CDR2 SQIVND (reference sequence). V dropped 1 base and J dropped 3 bases, with 13 bases sitting between them. This CDR3 has 16 amino acids. DNA for the CDR3: TGTGCCAGTAGTATAGCCCTCTGGGGCGGCTACAATGAGCAGTTCTTC. Encoded protein: CASSIALWGGYNEQFF.

This CDR3 reads CASSQVKGGVQETQYF. CDR3 sequence (DNA): TGCGCCAGCAGCCAAGTAAAAGGGGGGGTCCAAGAGACCCAGTACTTC. V and J are TRBV4-3 and TRBJ2-5; weak D call: TRBD2 (7 bases). Per germline, CDR1 LGHNA and CDR2 YSLEER. The CDR3 runs 16 residues. Trimming removed 1 base from V and 1 base from J, with 13 bases in between.

This chain connects TRBV10-3 to TRBJ2-1, with 9 bases identical to TRBD2. With V trimmed by 10 bases and J by 7 bases, 11 bases remained unmatched. Germline V gives CDR1 ENHRY, CDR2 SYGVKD. This CDR3 spans 14 amino acids. For the CDR3, the DNA is TGTGCCACCTTGACTAGCGGCCAAAGGAATGAGCAGTTCTTC. Amino acids: CATLTSGQRNEQFF.

The sample holds one count of this clone. J is TRBJ2-7 and V is TRBV6-1; D is unresolved. Trimming took 0 bases from V and 6 from J, leaving 9 bases between them. In germline, CDR1 is MNHNS, CDR2 SASEGT. The CDR3 is 13 amino acids. CDR3 sequence (DNA): TGTGCCAGCAGTGAAGCGCTTCGCAGCGAGCAGTACTTC. This encodes CASSEALRSEQYF.

As concerns this clone: Its ends do not fully match the called genes, so a read error is possible. The chain links TRBV14 to TRBJ2-3; no clear D. Germline lookup yields CDR1 SGHDN and CDR2 FVKESK. The CDR3 consists of 14 residues. CDR3 DNA: TGTGCCAGCAGCCAAGACCAGACCACAGATGCGCAGTATTTT. Residues: CASSQDQTTDAQYF. The full variable domain, completed using reference TRBV14 and TRBJ2-3, is EAGVTQFPSHSVIEKGQTVTLRCDPISGHDNLYWYRRVMGKEIKFLLHFVKESKQDESGMPNNRFLAERTGGTYSTLKVQPAELEDSGVYFCASSQDQTTDAQYFGPGTRLTVL.

There are a few counts of this clone. The chain combines TRBV7-3 with TRBJ1-6; 8 nucleotides line up with TRBD1. Germline CDR1 SGHTA, CDR2 FQGTGA. This CDR3 comprises 14 residues. Trimming took 4 bases from V and 7 from J; bases not matched to a gene: 3. The CDR3, as DNA: TGTGCCAGCAGCTCCCAGGGGGCAAATTCACCCCTCCACTTT. It encodes CASSSQGANSPLHF.

This sequence joins TRBV14 and TRBJ2-7, with D possibly being TRBD2 (5 bases). The V end lost 1 base, the J end lost 3 bases, and 10 bases lay between the germline ends. In germline, CDR1 is SGHDN, CDR2 FVKESK. CDR3 length equals 14 residues. CDR3 nucleotides: TGTGCCAGCAGCCAAGTTTCTAGCAGCTACGAGCAGTACTTC. It codes for CASSQVSSSYEQYF. The variable domain in full, with the rest retrieved from reference TRBV14 and TRBJ2-7, is EAGVTQFPSHSVIEKGQTVTLRCDPISGHDNLYWYRRVMGKEIKFLLHFVKESKQDESGMPNNRFLAERTGGTYSTLKVQPAELEDSGVYFCASSQVSSSYEQYFGPGTRLTVT.

Details on this clone: Its ends do not fully match the called genes, so a read error is possible. The chain is built from TRBV7-7 and TRBJ2-3; D gene unclear. This CDR3 has 15 residues. Germline V lookup: CDR1 SSHAT, CDR2 FNYEAQ (reference sequence). CDR3 sequence: CASSLGRYPTDTQYF. CDR3 DNA: TGTGCTAGCAGCTTAGGGCGGTATCCGACAGATACGCAGTATTTT.

This rearrangement joins TRBV6-1 to TRBJ2-7; D gene ambiguous. CDR1 is MNHNS, CDR2 SASEGT, per germline. Deletions cut 3 bases from V and 5 bases from J, with 8 bases between. The CDR3 runs to 12 residues. This CDR3 reads CASSEFADEQYF. The CDR3 nucleotides read TGTGCCAGCAGTGAGTTCGCAGACGAGCAGTACTTC.

The chain recombines TRBV9 with TRBJ1-2, with D possibly matching TRBD1 (6 bases). The CDR3 contains 18 residues. Deletions cut 4 bases from V and 0 bases from J, with 22 bases between. Germline V gives CDR1 SGDLS, CDR2 YYNGEE. The CDR3 coding sequence is TGTGCCAGCAGCAATTCAAACAGGGATATAGGGCCTAACTATGGCTACACCTTC. Its translation: CASSNSNRDIGPNYGYTF.

This clone was detected only once. The V and J genes are TRBV7-9 and TRBJ1-1; 11 bases agree with TRBD1. J lost 4 bases, V lost 4 bases, and 2 bases had no gene match. The CDR3 is 14 residues long. CDR1 and CDR2 from the germline V gene are SEHNR and FQNEAQ (reference sequence). The CDR3 loop is CASSSGTGGTEAFF. The CDR3 DNA follows: TGTGCCAGCAGCTCCGGGACAGGGGGCACTGAAGCTTTCTTT.

At least ten counts were recorded for this clone. The chain carries TRBV5-4 and TRBJ2-7, with 10 bases fitting TRBD2. Germline V gene data show CDR1 as SGHNT and CDR2 as YYREEE (reference sequence). The CDR3 loop spans 15 amino acids. V dropped 3 bases and J dropped 4; count of bases not matched to a gene: 7. The CDR3 DNA sequence: TGTGCCAGCAGCTATGGGACTAGCGCTCTATACGAGCAGTACTTC. Translating gives CASSYGTSALYEQYF.

The chain links TRBV30 to TRBJ1-1; D perhaps matches TRBD1 (5 bases). Germline V gene data show CDR1 as GTSNPN and CDR2 as SVGIG (reference sequence). The CDR3 covers 14 residues. Trimming removed 4 bases at V and 2 bases at J, with 14 bases between. Here the CDR3 reads CAWNIGQLNTEAFF. CDR3 in DNA: TGTGCCTGGAATATAGGACAACTAAACACTGAAGCTTTCTTT.

The gene calls are TRBV3-1 (or the pseudogene TRBV3-2) and TRBJ2-3; 7 bases are shared with TRBD1. Unmatched junction bases numbered 2, after V lost 3 bases and J lost 2 bases. From germline, CDR1 is LGHDT and CDR2 YNNKEL (reference sequence). CDR3 length equals 14 residues. CDR3 nucleotide sequence: TGTGCCAGCAGCCAGGGACAGTTCACAGATACGCAGTATTTT. This encodes CASSQGQFTDTQYF.